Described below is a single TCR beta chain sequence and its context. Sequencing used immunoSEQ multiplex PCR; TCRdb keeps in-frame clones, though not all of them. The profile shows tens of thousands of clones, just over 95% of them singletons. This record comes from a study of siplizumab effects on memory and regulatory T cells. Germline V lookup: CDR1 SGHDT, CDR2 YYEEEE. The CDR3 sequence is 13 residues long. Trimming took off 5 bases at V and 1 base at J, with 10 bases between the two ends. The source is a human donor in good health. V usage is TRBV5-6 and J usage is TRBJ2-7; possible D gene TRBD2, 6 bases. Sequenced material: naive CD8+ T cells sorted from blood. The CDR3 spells CASRLGGSYEQYF. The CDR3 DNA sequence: TGTGCCAGCAGACTTGGGGGGTCCTACGAGCAGTACTTC.